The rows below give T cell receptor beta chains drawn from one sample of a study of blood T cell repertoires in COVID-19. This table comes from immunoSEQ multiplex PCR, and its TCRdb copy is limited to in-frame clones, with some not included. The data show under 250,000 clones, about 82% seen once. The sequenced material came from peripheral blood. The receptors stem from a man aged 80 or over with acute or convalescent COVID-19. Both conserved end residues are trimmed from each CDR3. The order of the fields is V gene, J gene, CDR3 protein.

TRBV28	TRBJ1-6	ASSPPQQGANSPLH
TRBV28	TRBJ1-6	ASSLQDRGNNSPLH
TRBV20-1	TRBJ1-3	SARRESTIY
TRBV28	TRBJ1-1	ASSLLSANTEAF
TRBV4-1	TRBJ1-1	ASSQWGWTEAF
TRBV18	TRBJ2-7	ASSPPGTGIEQY
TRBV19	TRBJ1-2	ASSTGTGGGYT
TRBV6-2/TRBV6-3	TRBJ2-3	ASSPLHIGGLRSY
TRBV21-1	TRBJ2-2	ASSKGAGAGPPGELF
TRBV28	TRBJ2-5	ASRWGTERTQY
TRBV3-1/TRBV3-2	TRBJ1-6	ASSPRGGGSYNSPLH
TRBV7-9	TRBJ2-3	ASSLQGSRTDTQY
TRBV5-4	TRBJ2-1	ASSSGLAGLSGDEQF
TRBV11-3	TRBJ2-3	ASSKEGGQGTDTQY
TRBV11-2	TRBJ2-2	ASSLGQGQKLF
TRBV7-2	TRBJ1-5	ASSLDTVGPQH
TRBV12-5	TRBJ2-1	ASGLIANEQF
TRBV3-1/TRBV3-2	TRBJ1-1	ASSRTAVTEAF
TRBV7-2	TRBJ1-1	ASSLGQLNTEAF
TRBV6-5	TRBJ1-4	ASRDWTGGDEKLF
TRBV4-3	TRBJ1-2	ASSHDTGGKVGYT
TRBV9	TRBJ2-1	ASSVAGGPLYNEQF
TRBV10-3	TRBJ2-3	AISPLGSSSTDTQY
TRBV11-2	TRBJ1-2	ASSPNEGYGYT
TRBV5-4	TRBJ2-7	ASSLVKEGSEQY
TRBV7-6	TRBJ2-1	ASSRLGTAGNEQF
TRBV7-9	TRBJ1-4	ASSSAGGNGKLF
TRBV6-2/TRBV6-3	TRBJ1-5	ASSYSENQPQH
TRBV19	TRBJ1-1	ASSIGTGGKAF
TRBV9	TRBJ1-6	ASSTNYRGSPLH